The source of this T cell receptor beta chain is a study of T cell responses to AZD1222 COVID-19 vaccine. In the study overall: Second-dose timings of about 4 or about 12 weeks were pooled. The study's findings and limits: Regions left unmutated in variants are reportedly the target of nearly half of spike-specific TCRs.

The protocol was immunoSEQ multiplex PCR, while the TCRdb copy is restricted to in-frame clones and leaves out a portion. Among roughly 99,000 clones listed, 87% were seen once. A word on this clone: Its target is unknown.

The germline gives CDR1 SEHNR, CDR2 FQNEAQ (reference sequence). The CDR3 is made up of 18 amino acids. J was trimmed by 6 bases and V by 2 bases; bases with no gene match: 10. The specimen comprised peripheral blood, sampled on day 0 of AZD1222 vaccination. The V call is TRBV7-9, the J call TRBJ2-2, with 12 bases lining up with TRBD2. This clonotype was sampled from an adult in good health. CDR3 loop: CASSLSGLAGGSPGELFF. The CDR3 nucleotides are TGTGCCAGCAGCTTATCTGGTCTAGCGGGAGGGTCCCCCGGGGAGCTGTTTTTT.